This T cell receptor (beta chain) was sequenced during a study of cytomegalovirus exposure and HLA in healthy donors. Comment on this clone: What it recognizes is unknown.

This PCR relied on a set of 60 Vbeta primers and 13 Jbeta primers. Sequencing was performed with immunoSEQ multiplex PCR; in TCRdb, only in-frame clones are kept and a portion is missing. The table records 91,000 or so clones, 76% of them present only once. General observations from the study: A later analysis by the authors found several of the most significant clusters apparently linked to common viral pathogens. More than 150 TCR beta chains were listed as cytomegalovirus-associated.

The receptor's source is a man aged 25 to 45 in good health and CMV-seropositive. What was sequenced was PBMCs.

Here the CDR3 DNA reads TGTGCCAGCAGTCCTCCCATCAGGGTTGGAGCAAGCACAGATACGCAGTATTTT. This translates into CASSPPIRVGASTDTQYF. J is TRBJ2-3 and V is TRBV28; a weak D match, TRBD1 (5 bases). The V gene lost 5 bases and the J gene lost 0 bases, with 21 bases spanning the gap. CDR3 length equals 18 residues. Germline V lookup: CDR1 MDHEN, CDR2 SYDVKM.